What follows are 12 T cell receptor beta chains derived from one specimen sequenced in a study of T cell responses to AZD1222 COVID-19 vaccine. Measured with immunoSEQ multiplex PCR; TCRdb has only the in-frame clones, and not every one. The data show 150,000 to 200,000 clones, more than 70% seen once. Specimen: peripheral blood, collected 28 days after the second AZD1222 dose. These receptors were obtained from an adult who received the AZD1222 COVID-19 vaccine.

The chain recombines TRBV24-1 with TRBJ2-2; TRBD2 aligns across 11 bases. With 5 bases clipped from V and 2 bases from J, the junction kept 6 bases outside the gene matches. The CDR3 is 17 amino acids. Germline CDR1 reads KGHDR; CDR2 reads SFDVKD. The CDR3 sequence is CATSALTSGVNTGELFF. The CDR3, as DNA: TGTGCCACCAGTGCCCTGACTAGCGGGGTTAACACCGGGGAGCTGTTTTTT.

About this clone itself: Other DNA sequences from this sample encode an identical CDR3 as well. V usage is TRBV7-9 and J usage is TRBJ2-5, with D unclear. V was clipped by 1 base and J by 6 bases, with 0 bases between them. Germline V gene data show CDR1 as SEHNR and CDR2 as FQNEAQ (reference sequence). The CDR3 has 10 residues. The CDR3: CASSLETQYF. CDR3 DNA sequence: TGTGCCAGCAGCTTAGAGACCCAGTACTTC.

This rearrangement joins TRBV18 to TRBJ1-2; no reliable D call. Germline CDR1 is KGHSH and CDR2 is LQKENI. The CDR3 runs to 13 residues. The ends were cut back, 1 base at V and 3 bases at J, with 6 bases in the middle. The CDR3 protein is CASSPQEDYGYTF. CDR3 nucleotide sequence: TGTGCCAGCTCACCACAGGAGGACTATGGCTACACCTTC.

The CDR3 region has the DNA TGTGCCAGCAGCCTAGAGGGCGGACCCCTCCACTTT. Encoded protein: CASSLEGGPLHF. J is TRBJ1-6 and V is TRBV6-5; D gene uncertain. This CDR3 is 12 amino acids long. Germline V gene lookup returns CDR1 MNHEY and CDR2 SVGAGI. V was clipped by 6 bases and J by 12 bases, with 12 bases between them.

The CDR3 sequence is CASSYATALSSYNEQFF. For the CDR3, the DNA is TGTGCCAGCAGTTACGCCACGGCCCTGAGCTCCTACAATGAGCAGTTCTTC. The chain couples TRBV6-2 or TRBV6-3 to TRBJ2-1; no firm D call. The CDR3 runs 17 residues. Trimming removed 2 bases at V and 0 bases at J, with 14 bases between. Germline V gene sequence: CDR1 MNHEY, CDR2 SVGEGT.

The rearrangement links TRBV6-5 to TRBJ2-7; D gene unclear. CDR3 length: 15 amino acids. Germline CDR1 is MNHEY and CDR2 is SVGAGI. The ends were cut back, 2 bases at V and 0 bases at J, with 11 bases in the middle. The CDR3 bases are TGTGCCAGCAGTTACGGGATTCCCCTCTCCTACGAGCAGTACTTC. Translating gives CASSYGIPLSYEQYF.

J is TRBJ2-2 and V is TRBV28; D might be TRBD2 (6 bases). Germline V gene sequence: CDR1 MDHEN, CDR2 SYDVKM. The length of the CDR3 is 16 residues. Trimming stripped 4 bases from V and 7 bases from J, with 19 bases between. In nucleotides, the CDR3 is TGTGCCAGCAGTTCCCCAACGACTAGTCGGGGCGGGGAGCTGTTTTTT. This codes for CASSSPTTSRGGELFF.

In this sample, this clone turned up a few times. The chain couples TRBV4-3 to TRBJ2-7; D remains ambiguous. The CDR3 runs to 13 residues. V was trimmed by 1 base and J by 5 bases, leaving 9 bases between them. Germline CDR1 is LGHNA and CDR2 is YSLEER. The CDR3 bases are TGCGCCAGCAGCCAAGTGGGCAGAAACGAGCAGTACTTC. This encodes CASSQVGRNEQYF.

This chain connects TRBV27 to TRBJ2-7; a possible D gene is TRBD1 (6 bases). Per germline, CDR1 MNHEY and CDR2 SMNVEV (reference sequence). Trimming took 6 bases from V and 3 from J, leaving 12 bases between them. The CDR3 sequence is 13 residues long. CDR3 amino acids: CASRSADSYEQYF. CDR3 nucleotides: TGTGCCAGCAGATCCGCGGACAGCTACGAGCAGTACTTC.

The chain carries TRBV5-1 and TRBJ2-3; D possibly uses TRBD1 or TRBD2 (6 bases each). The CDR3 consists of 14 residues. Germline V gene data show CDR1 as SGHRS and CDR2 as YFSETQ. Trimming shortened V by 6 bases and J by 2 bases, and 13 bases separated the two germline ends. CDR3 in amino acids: CASTRQDYTDTQYF. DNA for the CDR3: TGCGCCAGCACCCGACAGGACTACACAGATACGCAGTATTTT.

CDR3 in amino acids: CASSQWSSGKGETQYF. The DNA of the CDR3 is TGTGCCAGCAGCCAATGGTCAAGCGGGAAGGGTGAGACCCAGTACTTC. The chain employs TRBV3-1 (or the pseudogene TRBV3-2) and TRBJ2-5, with 7 nucleotides matching TRBD2. The ends lost 2 bases at V and 5 bases at J; junction bases unmatched: 11. CDR1 is LGHDT, CDR2 YNNKEL, per germline (reference sequence). This CDR3 is built from 16 residues.

Written as DNA, the CDR3 is TGTGCCAGCTCACGGGACGTCACAGATACGCAGTATTTT. Protein sequence: CASSRDVTDTQYF. This chain links TRBV18 with TRBJ2-3; perhaps D is TRBD1 or TRBD2 (5 bases each). The V end was cut by 4 bases, the J end by 2 bases, with 7 bases between. Germline CDR1 and CDR2: KGHSH and LQKENI. The CDR3 length is 13 residues.